A single sample gave rise to the 30 T cell receptor beta chains below, sequenced in a study of beta chain features in type 1 diabetes. Their target antigens are unknown. Study findings and constraints: Patients with Type 1 diabetes showed moderately but significantly shorter TCRB CDR3s in all four CD4+ subsets.

Of the isolated RNA, all was reverse transcribed, and so the sequenced material was expressed TCRB transcripts. Sequenced by immunoSEQ multiplex PCR; TCRdb stores in-frame clones only, minus some. The sample has around 140,000 clones, around 10% seen once. The sequenced sample was central memory CD4+ T cells from blood. The source is a man aged 30-40 years with type 1 diabetes.

This clone was found a few times. V and J are TRBV10-3 and TRBJ2-2, with TRBD1 matching 8 bases. The trim removed 7 bases at V and 3 bases at J, leaving 4 bases unmatched. The CDR3 covers 14 residues. CDR1 is ENHRY, CDR2 SYGVKD, per germline. The CDR3 nucleotides read TGTGCCATCAAAGGGACAGGAGACACCGGGGAGCTGTTTTTT. Amino acids: CAIKGTGDTGELFF.

This clone was seen only a few times. The rearrangement links TRBV5-4 to TRBJ1-5; 10 nucleotides match TRBD1. J gave up 4 bases and V 3 bases, and 1 base lay outside the gene matches. The CDR3 has 14 residues. Germline V gene data show CDR1 as SGHNT and CDR2 as YYREEE (reference sequence). CDR3 coding DNA: TGTGCCAGCAGCTGGACAGGGGGGAATCAGCCCCAGCATTTT. Amino acids: CASSWTGGNQPQHF.

The chain has TRBV7-2 and TRBJ1-2, with TRBD1 matching 9 bases. J was trimmed by 3 bases and V by 2 bases; bases with no gene match: 4. CDR3 length: 15 amino acids. Germline-derived CDR1 and CDR2 are SGHTA and FQGNSA. CDR3 amino acids: CASSLSWTGDYGYTF. In DNA form, the CDR3 reads TGTGCCAGCAGCTTAAGCTGGACAGGGGACTATGGCTACACCTTC.

On this clone itself: Additional DNA sequences in this sample encode the identical CDR3. The chain couples TRBV15 to TRBJ2-7, with 8 bases identical to TRBD1. With 0 bases clipped from V and 2 bases from J, the junction kept 3 bases outside the gene matches. The CDR3 is 15 amino acids. Germline CDR1 and CDR2: LNHNV and YYDKDF (reference sequence). The CDR3 bases are TGTGCCACCAGCAGAGATAGGGGACAGGCCTACGAGCAGTACTTC. Amino acids: CATSRDRGQAYEQYF.

This chain joins TRBV11-1 and TRBJ2-6; maybe TRBD1 (5 bases). The CDR3 length is 14 residues. From germline, CDR1 is SGHAT and CDR2 FQDESV (reference sequence). The V gene lost 1 base and the J gene lost 10 bases, with 11 bases spanning the gap. The CDR3 nucleotides read TGTGCCAGCAGCTTAGTCAGGACATCGAACGTCCTGACTTTC. Translating it yields CASSLVRTSNVLTF.

This clone was detected a few times. This sequence joins TRBV9 and TRBJ2-1; TRBD2 might be the D (5 bases). Germline CDR1 and CDR2: SGDLS and YYNGEE. Trimming took 4 bases from V and 7 from J, leaving 9 bases between them. The CDR3 is 12 residues long. In DNA, the CDR3 is TGTGCCAGCAGCAAATGGAGGAATGAGCAGTTCTTC. This encodes CASSKWRNEQFF.

This clone was seen a handful of times. The J gene is TRBJ2-7, the V gene TRBV21-1; TRBD2 was called by the table and not checked on the DNA. TRBV21-1 is flagged as a pseudogene. The CDR3 has 10 amino acids. The CDR3 spells CASRSYEQYF. CDR3 DNA: TGTGCCTCCCGCTCCTACGAGCAGTACTTC.

A few counts support this clone. V is TRBV5-4 and J is TRBJ1-2; D is unresolved. In germline, CDR1 is SGHNT, CDR2 YYREEE (reference sequence). The CDR3 runs 15 residues. V shed 0 bases and J shed 4 bases, with 13 bases lying between them. The CDR3 DNA reads as TGTGCCAGCAGCTTGGTGTCAGGCATACCCTATGGCTACACCTTC. This gives the protein CASSLVSGIPYGYTF.

A few counts support this clone. V is TRBV2 and J is TRBJ1-6, with unresolved D. This CDR3 comprises 14 residues. The V and J ends lost 3 bases and 0 bases respectively, with 3 bases between them. CDR1 and CDR2 (germline): SNHLY, FYNNEI. CDR3 DNA sequence: TGTGCCAGCAGTGACAGCTCCTATAATTCACCCCTCCACTTT. Amino acids: CASSDSSYNSPLHF.

The chain has TRBV4-2 and TRBJ1-5, with D uncertain. Between the trimmed V and J ends, which lost 1 base and 4 bases, there was a span of 5 bases. Germline assignment: CDR1 LGHNA and CDR2 YNFKEQ. CDR3 size: 13 residues. The CDR3 is CASSQAVNQPQHF. As DNA, the CDR3 is TGTGCCAGCAGCCAAGCTGTAAATCAGCCCCAGCATTTT.

This clone has more than one count but fewer than ten. V gene TRBV5-4 combines with J gene TRBJ2-1; no clear D gene. Germline V CDR1 and CDR2: SGHNT, YYREEE (reference sequence). Trimming took off 4 bases at V and 6 bases at J, with 17 bases between the two ends. The CDR3 loop spans 15 amino acids. The CDR3 here is CASSPTPSTINEQFF. The CDR3 DNA sequence: TGTGCCAGCAGCCCGACACCATCTACGATCAATGAGCAGTTCTTC.

The rearrangement joins TRBV7-8 to TRBJ2-2; TRBD1 aligns across 10 bases. The CDR3 extends over 17 amino acids. V was clipped by 5 bases and J by 4 bases; unmatched bases: 10. Germline-derived CDR1 and CDR2 are SGHVS and FQNEAQ. The CDR3 loop is CASSNRDRGGGTGELFF. CDR3 nucleotides: TGTGCCAGCAGCAACCGGGACAGGGGAGGGGGCACCGGGGAGCTGTTTTTT. Complete variable domain (other parts from reference TRBV7-8 and TRBJ2-2): GAGVSQSPRYKVAKRGQDVALRCDPISGHVSLFWYQQALGQGPEFLTYFQNEAQLDKSGLPSDRFFAERPEGSVSTLKIQRTQQEDSAVYLCASSNRDRGGGTGELFFGEGSRLTVL.

The chain carries TRBV18 and TRBJ2-3; 9 bases map to TRBD2. The V segment lost 0 bases and the J segment 5 bases; nucleotides outside the gene matches: 3. Looked up from germline, CDR1 is KGHSH and CDR2 is LQKENI. This CDR3 is built from 15 residues. CDR3 nucleotide sequence: TGTGCCAGCTCACCACCGGCGGGGGGGCGAGATACGCAGTATTTT. This encodes CASSPPAGGRDTQYF.

J is TRBJ1-1 and V is TRBV6-5; a possible D gene is TRBD1 (5 bases). This CDR3 comprises 14 residues. With 2 bases removed from V and 3 bases from J, the gap between germline ends came to 10 bases. The V gene's germline CDR1 is MNHEY and CDR2 SVGAGI. CDR3 sequence reads: CASSYAAGYTEAFF. CDR3 DNA: TGTGCCAGCAGTTACGCCGCAGGGTACACTGAAGCTTTCTTT.

Of note for this clone: The sample holds other DNA sequences that translate to the same CDR3. The genes are TRBV11-2 and TRBJ1-4; tentatively, D is TRBD1 (6 bases). CDR3 length: 12 residues. Germline CDR1 is SGHAT and CDR2 is FQNNGV. Trimming shortened V by 6 bases and J by 8 bases, and 10 bases separated the two germline ends. In DNA form, the CDR3 reads TGTGCCAGCAGTCCACAGGGCGAAAAACTGTTTTTT. Amino acids: CASSPQGEKLFF.

This clone was seen many times. V gene TRBV29-1 combines with J gene TRBJ2-1; perhaps TRBD1 as D (5 bases). This CDR3 has 19 amino acids. Germline V gene sequence: CDR1 SQVTM, CDR2 ANQGSEA. Trimming stripped 1 base from V and 3 bases from J, with 25 bases between. DNA of the CDR3: TGCAGCGTTGAAGGTGCTTGGGGCGGACCTATGTTCCACTACAATGAGCAGTTCTTC. It translates to CSVEGAWGGPMFHYNEQFF.

This clone was detected only once. The rearrangement joins TRBV20-1 to TRBJ2-7, with D tentatively TRBD1 (6 bases). CDR1 is DFQATT, CDR2 SNEGSKA, per germline (reference sequence). V lost 3 bases and J lost 4, with 7 bases in between. The CDR3 totals 11 residues. The CDR3 coding sequence is TGCAGTGCTAGCAGGGGTTACGAGCAGTACTTC. It specifies CSASRGYEQYF.

The rearrangement joins TRBV5-1 to TRBJ2-1; 7 nucleotides align to TRBD1. This CDR3 spans 14 amino acids. The junction had 5 bases not matched to a gene; V was cut back by 4 bases and J by 4 bases. Germline CDR1 SGHRS, CDR2 YFSETQ. The CDR3 region has the DNA TGCGCCAGCAGCGGGACAGCTCAATACAATGAGCAGTTCTTC. Translating it yields CASSGTAQYNEQFF.

The sample holds a few counts of this clone. V is TRBV5-1 and J is TRBJ2-2; 8 bases match TRBD1. Germline V gene lookup returns CDR1 SGHRS and CDR2 YFSETQ. This CDR3 region has 16 residues. V lost 1 base to trimming and J lost 3 bases; unmatched junction nucleotides: 5. The CDR3 sequence: CASSLRTGGDTGELFF. In nucleotides, the CDR3 is TGCGCCAGCAGCTTGCGTACAGGGGGTGACACCGGGGAGCTGTTTTTT.

The V gene is TRBV6-5, the J gene TRBJ2-7; TRBD1 matches 7 bases. The CDR3 is 15 amino acids. Germline loops: CDR1 MNHEY, CDR2 SVGAGI. V dropped 6 bases and J dropped 2; count of bases not matched to a gene: 10. CDR3 residues: CASRLTGSSTYEQYF. The CDR3 DNA reads as TGTGCCAGCAGACTGACAGGGAGTTCGACCTACGAGCAGTACTTC.

This chain links TRBV19 with TRBJ2-6, with D maybe TRBD2 (6 bases). The CDR3 is 16 residues long. The V gene lost 6 bases and the J gene lost 2 bases, with 14 bases spanning the gap. Looked up from germline, CDR1 is LNHDA and CDR2 is SQIVND (reference sequence). In nucleotides, the CDR3 is TGTGCCAGTAGCCCGGACCGCGGGGCTGGGGCCAACGTCCTGACTTTC. The encoded protein is CASSPDRGAGANVLTF.

This clone was seen only a few times. The rearrangement joins TRBV11-2 to TRBJ2-5; perhaps TRBD2 as D (5 bases). This CDR3 has 15 amino acids. CDR1 is SGHAT and CDR2 is FQNNGV in the germline V gene. Trimming shortened V by 4 bases and J by 3 bases, and 15 bases separated the two germline ends. The CDR3 here is CASSYNIGKEETQYF. As DNA, the CDR3 is TGTGCCAGCAGCTATAACATCGGGAAGGAAGAGACCCAGTACTTC. Variable domain in full (rest from reference TRBV11-2 and TRBJ2-5): EAGVAQSPRYKIIEKRQSVAFWCNPISGHATLYWYQQILGQGPKLLIQFQNNGVVDDSQLPKDRFSAERLKGVDSTLKIQPAKLEDSAVYLCASSYNIGKEETQYFGPGTRLLVL.

The rearrangement uses TRBV30 and TRBJ1-4; a possible D gene is TRBD1 (6 bases). The germline V and J ends were trimmed by 0 bases and 6 bases, with 14 bases remaining between them. Germline V gives CDR1 GTSNPN, CDR2 SVGIG (reference sequence). This CDR3 contains 15 residues. CDR3 amino acids: CAWSVLGGGYEKLFF. The DNA for the CDR3 is TGTGCCTGGAGTGTACTGGGGGGGGGCTATGAAAAACTGTTTTTT.

This clone was seen only a few times. The J gene is TRBJ2-7, the V gene TRBV4-3, with D possibly being TRBD1 (6 bases). V lost 0 bases, J lost 5 bases, and 17 bases lay in between. The CDR3 has 16 amino acids. CDR1 and CDR2 (germline): LGHNA, YSLEER. Here the CDR3 reads CASSQDLTGQDDEQYF. In DNA, the CDR3 is TGCGCCAGCAGCCAAGATCTTACAGGGCAAGATGACGAGCAGTACTTC.

This clone was counted between two and nine times. The chain carries TRBV5-1 and TRBJ2-7; D is possibly TRBD2 (5 bases). The ends were cut back, 0 bases at V and 0 bases at J, with 7 bases in the middle. The CDR3 has 14 amino acids. The germline V gene has CDR1 SGHRS and CDR2 YFSETQ. The chain's CDR3 is CASSLVGSSYEQYF. The CDR3 DNA follows: TGCGCCAGCAGCTTGGTGGGGAGCTCCTACGAGCAGTACTTC.

The chain has TRBV4-3 and TRBJ2-2, with 7 nucleotides matching TRBD2. The ends lost 1 base at V and 1 base at J; junction bases unmatched: 3. Germline V gene sequence: CDR1 LGHNA, CDR2 YSLEER. The CDR3 covers 16 residues. The CDR3 bases are TGCGCCAGCAGCCAAGCCCGCGGGGGGAACACCGGGGAGCTGTTTTTT. Translation: CASSQARGGNTGELFF.

Only a few counts were recorded for this clone. V is TRBV10-3 and J is TRBJ2-5; D not certain. V shed 10 bases and J shed 3 bases, with 18 bases lying between them. CDR1 is ENHRY and CDR2 is SYGVKD in the germline V gene. The CDR3 spans 14 residues. The CDR3: CASRRRLVEETQYF. Here the CDR3 DNA reads TGTGCCAGTAGACGGAGACTTGTAGAAGAGACCCAGTACTTC.

This clone has just a few counts. The J gene is TRBJ1-3, the V gene TRBV5-1; 8 bases align to TRBD1. V dropped 4 bases and J dropped 4; count of bases not matched to a gene: 4. This CDR3 has 14 residues. Germline lookup yields CDR1 SGHRS and CDR2 YFSETQ. The DNA of the CDR3 is TGCGCCAGCAGCCTGACAGGGGCCGGAAACACCATATATTTT. Amino acid sequence: CASSLTGAGNTIYF.

The table lists this clone with a few counts. The chain carries TRBV19 and TRBJ2-1, with 12 bases identical to TRBD1. This CDR3 has 14 residues. Germline V gene sequence: CDR1 LNHDA, CDR2 SQIVND (reference sequence). Trimming removed 6 bases from V and 8 bases from J; junction bases left unmatched: 5. DNA for the CDR3: TGTGCCAGTAGACGGGGGACAGGGGGCCATGAGCAGTTCTTC. Amino acids: CASRRGTGGHEQFF.

There are many counts of this clone. The gene calls are TRBV4-3 and TRBJ2-1; 8 nucleotides match TRBD2. V was pared by 5 bases and J by 7 bases, with 10 bases of the junction left unmatched. This CDR3 comprises 15 residues. Germline CDR1 is LGHNA and CDR2 is YSLEER. CDR3 DNA sequence: TGCGCCAGCAGCAGAGTGCAAGCGGGGGCAAATGAGCAGTTCTTC. Translating gives CASSRVQAGANEQFF.